This record looks at one T cell receptor beta chain sequence and its context. Its antigen remains unknown. This record comes from a study of early T cells in non-severe SARS-CoV-2 infection. Background on the study: Unsorted whole blood bulk RNA was sequenced, with unpaired chains. Study conclusions and caveats: Anti-spike CD8 specificities were favored by VDJdb matching, whose results missed private and CD4 specificities.

The germline V gene has CDR1 SGHDT and CDR2 YYEEEE. The CDR3 is made up of 13 amino acids. Trimming took off 4 bases at V and 9 bases at J, with 16 bases between the two ends. cDNA molecules, individually, were tagged with unique molecular identifiers. TCRdb re-called the 5' RACE reads through MiXCR, storing one row per CDR3 protein. The sample lists 43,000 or so distinct CDR3 sequences, roughly 7% occurring once. Sequences were obtained from whole blood. The V gene is TRBV5-6, the J gene TRBJ1-2; D gene ambiguous. The origin of this receptor is an adult who was a healthcare worker with PCR-confirmed SARS-CoV-2 infection or an uninfected control (not recorded which). The CDR3 protein is CASSPPTFSSYTF. The DNA for the CDR3 is TGTGCCAGCAGCCCCCCCACGTTTTCGAGCTACACCTTC.